The 24 T cell receptor beta chains below all came from one sample that was sequenced in a study of beta chain features in type 1 diabetes. Broader study findings: Researchers report that Type 1 diabetes patients had moderately but significantly shorter TCRB CDR3s across all four CD4+ subsets.

No antigen has been identified for these receptors. The sequenced template was cDNA made from the entire isolated RNA. The repertoire was sequenced with immunoSEQ multiplex PCR; TCRdb's copy has only in-frame clones and lacks some. The table records 130,000 or so clones, roughly 17% of them present only once. What was sequenced was central memory CD4+ T cells from blood. The source is a man younger than 35 with type 1 diabetes.

V and J are TRBV7-2 and TRBJ2-3; D gene uncertain. The ends were cut back, 2 bases at V and 0 bases at J, with 12 bases in the middle. The length of the CDR3 is 16 residues. Germline CDR1 is SGHTA and CDR2 is FQGNSA. CDR3 in DNA: TGTGCCAGCAGCTTATCCCGGAATCCGAGCACAGATACGCAGTATTTT. Amino acids: CASSLSRNPSTDTQYF.

The rearrangement uses TRBV4-3 and TRBJ1-2, with 9 bases fitting TRBD1. With V trimmed by 1 base and J by 6 bases, 12 bases remained unmatched. Germline CDR1 reads LGHNA; CDR2 reads YSLEER. The CDR3 runs to 17 residues. CDR3 DNA sequence: TGCGCCAGCAGCCAAGTCGTCGGGGGACAGGGCGGTGATGGCTACACCTTC. Amino acids: CASSQVVGGQGGDGYTF.

A note on this clone: A far larger clone is one base from this, pointing to a likely read error. The chain couples TRBV18 to TRBJ2-1, with 14 bases lining up with TRBD2. This CDR3 spans 15 amino acids. Germline-derived CDR1 and CDR2 are KGHSH and LQKENI. The CDR3 is CASAPTSGGANEQFF. The CDR3 coding sequence is TGTGCCAGCGCACCGACTAGCGGGGGGGCCAATGAGCAGTTCTTC.

Many counts were recorded for this clone. The chain uses TRBV18 and TRBJ1-3; a weak D match, TRBD1 (6 bases). Trimming shortened V by 3 bases and J by 8 bases, and 14 bases separated the two germline ends. The germline V gene encodes CDR1 KGHSH and CDR2 LQKENI. The CDR3 extends over 14 amino acids. The CDR3 reads CASSPRQEGDTIYF. DNA for the CDR3: TGTGCCAGCTCACCCCGACAGGAAGGAGACACCATATATTTT.

In this sample, this clone turned up a few times. This chain joins TRBV4-2 and TRBJ2-4; 8 nucleotides match TRBD2. This CDR3 has 19 amino acids. Looked up from germline, CDR1 is LGHNA and CDR2 is YNFKEQ. With V trimmed by 0 bases and J by 0 bases, 10 bases remained unmatched. The chain's CDR3 is CASSQDATSETLAKNIQYF. Written as DNA, the CDR3 is TGTGCCAGCAGCCAAGACGCGACTAGCGAGACGTTAGCCAAAAACATTCAGTACTTC.

The chain joins TRBV4-1 to TRBJ2-5; 11 nucleotides match TRBD2. Germline lookup yields CDR1 MGHRA and CDR2 YSYEKL. The trim removed 0 bases at V and 5 bases at J, leaving 8 bases unmatched. The CDR3 sequence is 17 residues long. CDR3 sequence reads: CASSQDGSGRVGETQYF. For the CDR3, the DNA is TGCGCCAGCAGCCAAGATGGTAGCGGGAGGGTCGGGGAGACCCAGTACTTC.

V and J are TRBV7-2 and TRBJ2-1, with 10 bases matching TRBD2. V was clipped by 4 bases and J by 9 bases; unmatched bases: 9. Germline V lookup: CDR1 SGHTA, CDR2 FQGNSA. The length of the CDR3 is 15 residues. The DNA of the CDR3 is TGTGCCAGCAGCTCTCTAGCGGGAGCGTACGGTGAGCAGTTCTTC. Protein product: CASSSLAGAYGEQFF.

The chain recombines TRBV7-2 with TRBJ2-3, with 8 bases lining up with TRBD2. The V gene end was trimmed by 1 base and the J gene end by 2 bases; junction bases not matched to a gene: 5. The CDR3 contains 16 residues. Germline CDR1 reads SGHTA; CDR2 reads FQGNSA. The CDR3 DNA is TGTGCCAGCAGCTTAGTCGCGACTAGCGACACAGATACGCAGTATTTT. Protein product: CASSLVATSDTDTQYF.

V usage is TRBV28 and J usage is TRBJ2-3, with 8 bases matching TRBD2. This CDR3 spans 13 amino acids. The V gene's germline CDR1 is MDHEN and CDR2 SYDVKM. Trimming at V came to 10 bases and at J to 2 bases, leaving 5 bases not matched to a gene. For the CDR3, the DNA is TGTGCCACCACTAGCGGAGACACAGATACGCAGTATTTT. Translation: CATTSGDTDTQYF. Together with reference TRBV28 and TRBJ2-3, the CDR3 gives the full variable domain: DVKVTQSSRYLVKRTGEKVFLECVQDMDHENMFWYRQDPGLGLRLIYFSYDVKMKEKGDIPEGYSVSREKKERFSLILESASTNQTSMYLCATTSGDTDTQYFGPGTRLTVL.

This clone was recorded many times. V is TRBV28 and J is TRBJ2-3; the D gene is possibly TRBD1 (6 bases). Germline CDR1 is MDHEN and CDR2 is SYDVKM. The CDR3 runs 17 residues. The V end lost 5 bases, the J end lost 2 bases, and 20 bases lay between the germline ends. In DNA form, the CDR3 reads TGTGCCAGCAGTGGACGGACAGTTCGGCTCCTCACAGATACGCAGTATTTT. Encoded protein: CASSGRTVRLLTDTQYF.

This clone was observed a handful of times. This chain connects TRBV19 to TRBJ2-3; D remains ambiguous. V was pared by 5 bases and J by 0 bases, with 9 bases between. The CDR3 loop spans 14 amino acids. Germline CDR1 and CDR2: LNHDA and SQIVND (reference sequence). CDR3: CASSFATSTDTQYF. The DNA of the CDR3 is TGTGCCAGTAGTTTCGCGACTAGCACAGATACGCAGTATTTT. The whole variable domain, filled in from reference TRBV19 and TRBJ2-3, reads DGGITQSPKYLFRKEGQNVTLSCEQNLNHDAMYWYRQDPGQGLRLIYYSQIVNDFQKGDIAEGYSVSREKKESFPLTVTSAQKNPTAFYLCASSFATSTDTQYFGPGTRLTVL.

This clone was counted a few times. V is TRBV6-1 and J is TRBJ1-1; D not certain. The V gene's germline CDR1 is MNHNS and CDR2 SASEGT. This CDR3 comprises 13 residues. V lost 7 bases to trimming and J lost 8 bases, with 17 bases between them. For the CDR3, the DNA is TGTGCCAGCACTTCCTTTCTTAAGGGCGAAGCTTTCTTT. Its translation is CASTSFLKGEAFF.

This clone was counted a few times. The chain employs TRBV5-4 and TRBJ2-5; 7 bases align to TRBD2. J lost 4 bases, V lost 0 bases, and 6 bases had no gene match. The CDR3 contains 15 residues. The germline CDR1 and CDR2 sequences are SGHNT and YYREEE (reference sequence). The CDR3 sequence is CASSLVGEGGETQYF. In nucleotides, the CDR3 is TGTGCCAGCAGCTTGGTCGGGGAGGGCGGAGAGACCCAGTACTTC. Combining the CDR3 with reference TRBV5-4 and TRBJ2-5 gives the whole variable domain ETGVTQSPTHLIKTRGQQVTLRCSSQSGHNTVSWYQQALGQGPQFIFQYYREEENGRGNFPPRFSGLQFPNYSSELNVNALELDDSALYLCASSLVGEGGETQYFGPGTRLLVL.

This CDR3 reads CAWSGRVTGGISYNEQFF. CDR3 DNA sequence: TGTGCCTGGAGCGGTAGGGTGACTGGCGGTATCTCCTACAATGAGCAGTTCTTC. V is TRBV30 and J is TRBJ2-1, with D unclear. The CDR3 is 18 residues long. Per germline, CDR1 GTSNPN and CDR2 SVGIG (reference sequence). Trimming shortened V by 3 bases and J by 0 bases, and 21 bases separated the two germline ends.

This clone was recorded at least ten times. This sequence joins TRBV6-5 and TRBJ2-3; 10 bases agree with TRBD2. The ends lost 0 bases at V and 3 bases at J; junction bases unmatched: 3. The CDR3 has 16 residues. The germline CDR1 and CDR2 sequences are MNHEY and SVGAGI. The CDR3 nucleotides read TGTGCCAGCAGTTACTCAGCGGGAGGGGGGACAGATACGCAGTATTTT. It specifies CASSYSAGGGTDTQYF.

V gene TRBV5-1 combines with J gene TRBJ2-3, with 7 nucleotides matching TRBD1. This CDR3 has 14 amino acids. V dropped 9 bases and J dropped 2; count of bases not matched to a gene: 9. Germline CDR1 SGHRS, CDR2 YFSETQ. CDR3 nucleotide sequence: TGCGCCACAAGGGGGCAACAGCTCACAGATACGCAGTATTTT. It encodes CATRGQQLTDTQYF.

V and J are TRBV7-6 and TRBJ2-7, with D unresolved. Between the trimmed V and J ends, which lost 1 base and 3 bases, there was a span of 1 base. The length of the CDR3 is 11 residues. Germline V gene data show CDR1 as SGHVS and CDR2 as FNYEAQ. The CDR3 DNA is TGTGCCAGCAGCTTAGACTACGAGCAGTACTTC. Translation: CASSLDYEQYF.

A few counts support this clone. The sample contains more than one DNA sequence encoding this CDR3. The J gene is TRBJ1-5, the V gene TRBV29-1, with a tentative D call TRBD1 (5 bases). The CDR3 covers 11 residues. Looked up from germline, CDR1 is SQVTM and CDR2 is ANQGSEA. V gave up 4 bases and J gave up 7 bases, with 8 bases separating them. CDR3 nucleotides: TGCAGCGTTGGGGGGAACCAGCCCCAGCATTTT. Translated, it gives CSVGGNQPQHF.

This clone was seen only a few times. The chain combines TRBV5-1 with TRBJ2-5, with a possible D match to TRBD2 (8 bases). The germline CDR1 and CDR2 sequences are SGHRS and YFSETQ. The CDR3 loop spans 17 amino acids. V dropped 5 bases and J dropped 5 bases, with 25 bases sitting between them. The CDR3: CASSSLTPGLGGETQYF. The CDR3, as DNA: TGCGCCAGCAGTTCCTTGACCCCGGGACTAGGGGGCGAGACCCAGTACTTC.

The J gene is TRBJ1-4, the V gene TRBV5-1; 10 nucleotides line up with TRBD1. Germline lookup yields CDR1 SGHRS and CDR2 YFSETQ. This CDR3 spans 16 amino acids. Germline trimming cut 4 bases from V and 3 bases from J; bases unmatched to any gene: 6. The CDR3 region is CASSPLGQGSNEKLFF. As DNA, the CDR3 is TGCGCCAGCAGCCCCCTGGGACAGGGGTCTAATGAAAAACTGTTTTTT. The whole variable domain, remainder taken from reference TRBV5-1 and TRBJ1-4, is KAGVTQTPRYLIKTRGQQVTLSCSPISGHRSVSWYQQTPGQGLQFLFEYFSETQRNKGNFPGRFSGRQFSNSRSEMNVSTLELGDSALYLCASSPLGQGSNEKLFFGSGTQLSVL.

This clone showed up just a few times. The rearrangement joins TRBV4-3 to TRBJ2-5; 9 nucleotides align to TRBD2. CDR3 size: 18 residues. V shed 0 bases and J 0 bases; nucleotides not matched to a gene: 8. Germline V CDR1 and CDR2: LGHNA, YSLEER. CDR3 in DNA: TGCGCCAGCAGCCAAGATCCTCCCAGCGGGGGGAACCAAGAGACCCAGTACTTC. Translated, it gives CASSQDPPSGGNQETQYF.

J is TRBJ2-3 and V is TRBV29-1, with 8 bases identical to TRBD2. Germline lookup yields CDR1 SQVTM and CDR2 ANQGSEA. V gave up 4 bases and J gave up 0 bases; unmatched junction bases: 6. CDR3 size: 15 residues. The CDR3 loop reads CSVVPAGVSTDTQYF. The DNA of the CDR3 is TGCAGCGTTGTTCCAGCGGGAGTGAGCACAGATACGCAGTATTTT.

In DNA form, the CDR3 reads TGTGCCAGCAGCGGTGGACACGGGAGGACCGGGGAGCTGTTTTTT. Its protein product is CASSGGHGRTGELFF. The chain combines TRBV7-9 with TRBJ2-2, with 7 bases fitting TRBD2. Germline V lookup: CDR1 SEHNR, CDR2 FQNEAQ (reference sequence). The CDR3 loop spans 15 amino acids. Trimming cost V 5 bases and J 5 bases; bases outside gene matches: 8. Full variable domain (remainder filled in from reference TRBV7-9 and TRBJ2-2): DTGVSQNPRHKITKRGQNVTFRCDPISEHNRLYWYRQTLGQGPEFLTYFQNEAQLEKSRLLSDRFSAERPKGSFSTLEIQRTEQGDSAMYLCASSGGHGRTGELFFGEGSRLTVL.

This clone was counted only a few times. This CDR3 reads CASSYSTGQANTEAFF. CDR3 coding DNA: TGTGCCAGCAGTTATTCAACCGGTCAGGCGAACACTGAAGCTTTCTTT. The chain employs TRBV6-5 and TRBJ1-1; D gene unclear. This CDR3 is 16 amino acids long. The V gene's germline CDR1 is MNHEY and CDR2 SVGAGI. V lost 3 bases and J 1 base, leaving 15 bases between the germline ends.